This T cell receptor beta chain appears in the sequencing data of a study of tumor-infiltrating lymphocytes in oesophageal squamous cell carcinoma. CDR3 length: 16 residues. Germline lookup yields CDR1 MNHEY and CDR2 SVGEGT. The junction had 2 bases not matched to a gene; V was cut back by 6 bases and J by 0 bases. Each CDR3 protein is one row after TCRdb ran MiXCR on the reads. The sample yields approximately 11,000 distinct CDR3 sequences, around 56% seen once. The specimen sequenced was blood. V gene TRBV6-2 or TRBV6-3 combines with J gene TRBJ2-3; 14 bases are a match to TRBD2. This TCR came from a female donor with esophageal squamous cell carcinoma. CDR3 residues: CASRRTSGRSTDTQYF. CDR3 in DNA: TGTGCCAGCAGGAGGACTAGCGGGAGGAGCACAGATACGCAGTATTTT.